These 28 T cell receptor beta chains came from one sample sequenced in a study of long-term antiretroviral therapy in people with HIV (dated by TCRdb to the early 2020s). The immunoSEQ hsTCRB v3.0 assay was used at survey level resolution to sequence the TRB variable region. The source is immuneACCESS, and TCRdb retained only in-frame sequences with V and J called. Part of the clones is not carried over; for the studies checked, unresolved V genes explain less than half of this, and the remainder is unexplained. Within this sample are about 30,000 clones, with roughly 84% of them counted one time only. The leading ten clones occupy roughly 1% of the sample. The sample in question was unsorted PBMCs, obtained 2 years after starting antiretroviral therapy. All receptors come from a man aged 45 to 65 with HIV.

The chain has TRBV28 and TRBJ2-2, with TRBD1 as a possible D gene (6 bases). The CDR3 is 15 amino acids. CDR1 is MDHEN and CDR2 is SYDVKM in the germline V gene. V dropped 4 bases and J dropped 3 bases, with 12 bases sitting between them. This chain's CDR3 is CASSSDSLYTGELFF. The CDR3 DNA reads TGTGCCAGCAGTTCGGACAGCCTCTACACCGGGGAGCTGTTTTTT.

This chain connects TRBV6-5 to TRBJ1-4; D is uncertain. This CDR3 contains 16 residues. V was trimmed by 0 bases and J by 4 bases, leaving 12 bases between them. CDR1 and CDR2 (germline): MNHEY, SVGAGI. DNA of the CDR3: TGTGCCAGCAGTTACTCCAGACGGGGTGGTAATGAAAAACTGTTTTTT. This translates into CASSYSRRGGNEKLFF.

The CDR3, as DNA: TGTGCCAGTAGTATTCAGGGGGGGTCGACTGAAGCTTTCTTT. This codes for CASSIQGGSTEAFF. The chain couples TRBV19 to TRBJ1-1; 7 positions match TRBD1. The CDR3 loop spans 14 amino acids. In germline, CDR1 is LNHDA, CDR2 SQIVND (reference sequence). V trimming: 3 bases; J trimming: 5 bases; junction bases outside the gene matches: 6.

The genes are TRBV7-8 and TRBJ1-6; the D gene is possibly TRBD1 (6 bases). The CDR3 consists of 12 residues. The V gene lost 5 bases and the J gene lost 9 bases, with 8 bases spanning the gap. Germline CDR1 and CDR2: SGHVS and FQNEAQ. CDR3 region: CASSPQGSPLHF. CDR3 DNA sequence: TGTGCCAGCAGCCCACAGGGTTCACCCCTCCACTTT.

The gene calls are TRBV27 and TRBJ1-4, with D possibly TRBD1 on 6 matching bases. Trimming took off 6 bases at V and 6 bases at J, with 14 bases between the two ends. The germline gives CDR1 MNHEY, CDR2 SMNVEV (reference sequence). The CDR3 loop spans 14 amino acids. The CDR3 region has the DNA TGTGCCAGCAGAAAACAGGGTCGGGATGAAAAACTGTTTTTT. Translating gives CASRKQGRDEKLFF.

The chain carries TRBV6-5 and TRBJ2-3; 7 bases line up with TRBD1. CDR1 and CDR2 (germline): MNHEY, SVGAGI. The CDR3 is made up of 12 amino acids. After removal of 6 bases from V and 6 bases from J, the junction contained 3 bases not matched to a gene. The CDR3 here is CASRKTGDTQYF. The CDR3 nucleotides read TGTGCCAGCAGGAAGACAGGGGATACGCAGTATTTT.

This clone was observed a few times. The DNA of the CDR3 is TGTGCCAGCAGCTTAGCGCCAAGGAAGCCCCAGCATTTT. Its translation: CASSLAPRKPQHF. This chain uses TRBV7-2 with TRBJ1-5; D remains ambiguous. CDR1 SGHTA and CDR2 FQGNSA come from the germline V gene. V gave up 0 bases and J gave up 8 bases, with 8 bases separating them. CDR3 length: 13 amino acids.

CDR3 sequence: CASSSQRGGHEQFF. In DNA form, the CDR3 reads TGTGCCAGCAGCTCTCAGAGAGGGGGTCATGAGCAGTTCTTC. This chain uses TRBV11-3 with TRBJ2-1, with a weak D call TRBD1 (6 bases). Deletions cut 4 bases from V and 8 bases from J, with 15 bases between. Germline assignment: CDR1 SGHNT and CDR2 YENEEA. The CDR3 has 14 amino acids.

V usage is TRBV11-2 and J usage is TRBJ1-2; D not resolved. Germline lookup yields CDR1 SGHAT and CDR2 FQNNGV. With 8 bases removed from V and 4 bases from J, the gap between germline ends came to 20 bases. CDR3 length: 15 residues. The CDR3 nucleotides are TGTGCCAGCTCCCAGAGGGCGAAACTCACCTATGGCTACACCTTC. Translated, it gives CASSQRAKLTYGYTF.

The chain couples TRBV7-7 to TRBJ2-5, with a tentative D call TRBD2 (5 bases). The end of the DNA aligns better with TRBJ2-7, so the J call may be wrong. In germline, CDR1 is SSHAT, CDR2 FNYEAQ (reference sequence). This CDR3 comprises 14 residues. The DNA for the CDR3 is TGTGCTAGCGATCGACTGACGAGCTCCTACGAGCAGTACTTC. Protein product: CASDRLTSSYEQYF.

This clone was found once. For the CDR3, the DNA is TGTGCCAGCAGCTTAGCCCGGACTACCTATGGCTACACCTTC. This translates into CASSLARTTYGYTF. This rearrangement joins TRBV7-9 to TRBJ1-2; no reliable D call. This CDR3 is 14 amino acids long. The V and J ends lost 0 bases and 4 bases respectively, with 9 bases between them. The germline V gene has CDR1 SEHNR and CDR2 FQNEAQ (reference sequence).

This rearrangement joins TRBV2 to TRBJ2-1; perhaps D is TRBD1 or TRBD2 (5 bases each). The germline V gene has CDR1 SNHLY and CDR2 FYNNEI. The CDR3 covers 14 residues. Trimming took 8 bases from V and 1 from J, leaving 12 bases between them. The CDR3 here is CASEGTASYNEQFF. CDR3 coding DNA: TGTGCCAGCGAAGGGACCGCTTCCTACAATGAGCAGTTCTTC.

This chain joins TRBV5-4 and TRBJ2-5, with D possibly matching TRBD2 (7 bases). This CDR3 comprises 14 residues. Germline V gives CDR1 SGHNT, CDR2 YYREEE (reference sequence). V was clipped by 1 base and J by 5 bases, with 12 bases between them. In DNA, the CDR3 is TGTGCCAGCAGCTTGACGGGGGGCCGGGAGACCCAGTACTTC. It is translated as CASSLTGGRETQYF.

The J gene is TRBJ1-1, the V gene TRBV7-9; 11 positions match TRBD1. The CDR3 sequence is 15 residues long. Trimming removed 5 bases from V and 5 bases from J; junction bases left unmatched: 7. Germline CDR1 SEHNR, CDR2 FQNEAQ (reference sequence). The CDR3 nucleotides read TGTGCCAGCAGCGACGGACAGGGGGCATGGACTGAAGCTTTCTTT. Its translation is CASSDGQGAWTEAFF.

V usage is TRBV7-3 and J usage is TRBJ2-6; possible D gene TRBD1, 6 bases. Trimming stripped 5 bases from V and 0 bases from J, with 11 bases between. Germline V gene lookup returns CDR1 SGHTA and CDR2 FQGTGA. This CDR3 is 16 amino acids long. The CDR3 DNA reads TGTGCCAGCAGCCGACAGGCGAGCTCTGGGGCCAACGTCCTGACTTTC. It codes for CASSRQASSGANVLTF.

In this sample, this clone turned up once. CDR3 amino acids: CATSRGWLAFPDTQYF. Written as DNA, the CDR3 is TGTGCCACCAGCAGAGGGTGGCTAGCCTTCCCAGATACGCAGTATTTT. The V and J genes are TRBV15 and TRBJ2-3, with a possible D match to TRBD2 (5 bases). V was pared by 1 base and J by 4 bases, with 15 bases between. Looked up from germline, CDR1 is LNHNV and CDR2 is YYDKDF (reference sequence). The CDR3 spans 16 residues.

The V and J genes are TRBV5-1 and TRBJ2-1; the match to TRBD2 covers 7 bases. The CDR3 runs 18 residues. CDR1 is SGHRS, CDR2 YFSETQ, per germline. The ends lost 0 bases at V and 0 bases at J; junction bases unmatched: 9. The CDR3 sequence: CASSLALEGGSSYNEQFF. The DNA for the CDR3 is TGCGCCAGCAGCTTGGCCCTAGAGGGAGGGAGCTCCTACAATGAGCAGTTCTTC.

The V call is TRBV28, the J call TRBJ1-2, with 7 bases aligning to TRBD1. This CDR3 comprises 15 residues. V lost 5 bases, J lost 3 bases, and 9 bases stayed unmatched. Germline V gene sequence: CDR1 MDHEN, CDR2 SYDVKM. CDR3 sequence (DNA): TGTGCCAGCAGTCGCGGAGGGGGCGAGGACTATGGCTACACCTTC. Residues: CASSRGGGEDYGYTF.

The rearrangement links TRBV7-2 to TRBJ1-1, with D tentatively TRBD1 (6 bases). Germline-derived CDR1 and CDR2 are SGHTA and FQGNSA. The CDR3 runs 14 residues. Trimming took off 1 base at V and 4 bases at J, with 10 bases between the two ends. For the CDR3, the DNA is TGTGCCAGCAGCTTAGACAGGGAATCCACTGAAGCTTTCTTT. Its translation: CASSLDRESTEAFF. Variable domain in full (rest from reference TRBV7-2 and TRBJ1-1): GAGVSQSPSNKVTEKGKDVELRCDPISGHTALYWYRQSLGQGLEFLIYFQGNSAPDKSGLPSDRFSAERTGGSVSTLTIQRTQQEDSAVYLCASSLDRESTEAFFGQGTRLTVV.

The chain uses TRBV7-9 and TRBJ1-5; the D is unclear. Per the germline V gene, CDR1 is SEHNR and CDR2 is FQNEAQ (reference sequence). The CDR3 runs to 15 residues. V shed 0 bases and J shed 5 bases, with 11 bases lying between them. The CDR3 nucleotides read TGTGCCAGCAGCTTAGCGTCGGCAGGCCATCAGCCCCAGCATTTT. It is translated as CASSLASAGHQPQHF. Full variable domain (rest looked up from reference TRBV7-9 and TRBJ1-5): DTGVSQNPRHKITKRGQNVTFRCDPISEHNRLYWYRQTLGQGPEFLTYFQNEAQLEKSRLLSDRFSAERPKGSFSTLEIQRTEQGDSAMYLCASSLASAGHQPQHFGDGTRLSIL.

This clone was seen only once. The chain has TRBV28 and TRBJ2-2; D is ambiguous. The germline V and J ends were trimmed by 6 bases and 6 bases, with 8 bases remaining between them. There are 12 residues in the CDR3. Germline V gene data show CDR1 as MDHEN and CDR2 as SYDVKM. The CDR3 here is CASSLPSGELFF. In DNA form, the CDR3 reads TGTGCCAGCAGCCTCCCCTCCGGGGAGCTGTTTTTT.

CDR3 bases: TGTGCCAGCAGCTTAGGGGGAGACGACGCAGATACGCAGTATTTT. Translating it yields CASSLGGDDADTQYF. The V call is TRBV5-6, the J call TRBJ2-3; D is perhaps TRBD1 (6 bases). Deletions cut 2 bases from V and 4 bases from J, with 14 bases between. In germline, CDR1 is SGHDT, CDR2 YYEEEE. The CDR3 is 15 amino acids. The complete variable domain, with remaining parts taken from reference TRBV5-6 and TRBJ2-3, reads DAGVTQSPTHLIKTRGQQVTLRCSPKSGHDTVSWYQQALGQGPQFIFQYYEEEERQRGNFPDRFSGHQFPNYSSELNVNALLLGDSALYLCASSLGGDDADTQYFGPGTRLTVL.

The chain employs TRBV10-3 and TRBJ2-7; 11 bases align to TRBD2. Germline CDR1 and CDR2: ENHRY and SYGVKD. V lost 2 bases and J lost 4; bases outside the gene matches: 7. The CDR3 sequence is 16 residues long. The CDR3: CAISEPTGTSGYEQYF. The CDR3 DNA is TGTGCCATCAGTGAGCCCACCGGGACTAGCGGTTACGAGCAGTACTTC.

The chain combines TRBV28 with TRBJ2-5, with D uncertain. V was pared by 5 bases and J by 4 bases, with 11 bases between. Per germline, CDR1 MDHEN and CDR2 SYDVKM. The CDR3 has 13 residues. CDR3 sequence (DNA): TGTGCCAGCAGTCCCCCTTGGGGAGAGACCCAGTACTTC. Its translation: CASSPPWGETQYF.

The gene calls are TRBV7-2 and TRBJ1-5; D unclear. Trimming removed 6 bases from V and 0 bases from J, with 12 bases in between. This CDR3 is built from 15 residues. The germline CDR1 and CDR2 sequences are SGHTA and FQGNSA. The CDR3 region is CASSSRALSNQPQHF. The CDR3 region has the DNA TGTGCCAGCAGTTCTAGGGCCCTTAGCAATCAGCCCCAGCATTTT. The variable domain in full, with the rest retrieved from reference TRBV7-2 and TRBJ1-5, is GAGVSQSPSNKVTEKGKDVELRCDPISGHTALYWYRQSLGQGLEFLIYFQGNSAPDKSGLPSDRFSAERTGGSVSTLTIQRTQQEDSAVYLCASSSRALSNQPQHFGDGTRLSIL.

CDR3 protein: CASRKGKTSGVKNIQYF. The CDR3 DNA reads TGTGCCAGCAGGAAGGGGAAAACCTCCGGGGTCAAAAACATTCAGTACTTC. V and J are TRBV5-6 and TRBJ2-4; D is possibly TRBD1 or TRBD2 (5 bases each). The V gene's germline CDR1 is SGHDT and CDR2 YYEEEE. The CDR3 spans 17 residues. Trimming removed 5 bases at V and 3 bases at J, with 21 bases between. The full variable domain, completed using reference TRBV5-6 and TRBJ2-4, is DAGVTQSPTHLIKTRGQQVTLRCSPKSGHDTVSWYQQALGQGPQFIFQYYEEEERQRGNFPDRFSGHQFPNYSSELNVNALLLGDSALYLCASRKGKTSGVKNIQYFGAGTRLSVL.

This clone was counted only a few times. The CDR3 sequence: CASSPGQGSGNTIYF. In DNA form, the CDR3 reads TGCGCCAGCAGCCCGGGACAGGGCTCTGGAAACACCATATATTTT. The chain is built from TRBV4-3 and TRBJ1-3; 9 nucleotides agree with TRBD1. CDR1 and CDR2 from the germline V gene are LGHNA and YSLEER. This CDR3 is 15 amino acids long. V trimming: 4 bases; J trimming: 0 bases; junction bases outside the gene matches: 1.

The rearrangement uses TRBV6-5 and TRBJ1-1; D may be TRBD1 (5 bases). The CDR3 covers 14 residues. Germline assignment: CDR1 MNHEY and CDR2 SVGAGI. V gave up 6 bases and J gave up 5 bases, with 16 bases separating them. The CDR3, as DNA: TGTGCCAGCAGATTCCCTGGGACCGAGACTGAAGCTTTCTTT. Its translation: CASRFPGTETEAFF.